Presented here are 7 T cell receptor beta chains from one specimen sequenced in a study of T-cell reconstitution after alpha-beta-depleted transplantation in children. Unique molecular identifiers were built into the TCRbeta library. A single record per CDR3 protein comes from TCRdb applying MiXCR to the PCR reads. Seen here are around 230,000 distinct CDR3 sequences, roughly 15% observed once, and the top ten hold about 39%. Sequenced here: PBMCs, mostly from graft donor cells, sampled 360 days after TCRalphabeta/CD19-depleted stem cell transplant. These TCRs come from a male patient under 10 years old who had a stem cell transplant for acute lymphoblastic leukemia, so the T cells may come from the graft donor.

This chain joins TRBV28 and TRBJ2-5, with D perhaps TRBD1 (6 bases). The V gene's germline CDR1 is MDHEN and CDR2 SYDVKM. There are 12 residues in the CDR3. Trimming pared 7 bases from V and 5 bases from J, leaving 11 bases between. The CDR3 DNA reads TGTGCCAGCACCCTCAGGGGTGAGACCCAGTACTTC. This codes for CASTLRGETQYF.

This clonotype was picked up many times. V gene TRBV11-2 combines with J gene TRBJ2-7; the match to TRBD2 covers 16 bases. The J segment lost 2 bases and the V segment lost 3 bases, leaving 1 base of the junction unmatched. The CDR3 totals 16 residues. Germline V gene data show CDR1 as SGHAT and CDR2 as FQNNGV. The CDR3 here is CASSLGTSGRAYEQYF. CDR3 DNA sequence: TGTGCCAGCAGCTTGGGGACTAGCGGGAGGGCCTACGAGCAGTACTTC.

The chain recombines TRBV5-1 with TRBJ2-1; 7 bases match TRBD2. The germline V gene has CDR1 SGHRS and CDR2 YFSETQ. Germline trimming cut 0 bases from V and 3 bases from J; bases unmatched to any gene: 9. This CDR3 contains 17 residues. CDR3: CASSLAQSGVLYNEQFF. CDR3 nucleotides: TGCGCCAGCAGCTTGGCCCAGAGCGGGGTGCTCTACAATGAGCAGTTCTTC.

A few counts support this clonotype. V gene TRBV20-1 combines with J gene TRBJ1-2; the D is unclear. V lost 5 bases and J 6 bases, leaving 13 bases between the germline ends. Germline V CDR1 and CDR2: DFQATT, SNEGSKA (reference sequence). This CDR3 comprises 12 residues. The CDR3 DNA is TGCAGTGCTCCAATTTGGGTGAATGGCTACACCTTC. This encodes CSAPIWVNGYTF.

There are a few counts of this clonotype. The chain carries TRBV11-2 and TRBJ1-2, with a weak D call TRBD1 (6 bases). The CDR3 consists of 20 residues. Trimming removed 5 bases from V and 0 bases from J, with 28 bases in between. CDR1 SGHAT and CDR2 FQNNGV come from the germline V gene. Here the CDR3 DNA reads TGTGCCAGCAGCCGCAGGATTATCCGGGACATCGACAAAGCTAACTATGGCTACACCTTC. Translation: CASSRRIIRDIDKANYGYTF.

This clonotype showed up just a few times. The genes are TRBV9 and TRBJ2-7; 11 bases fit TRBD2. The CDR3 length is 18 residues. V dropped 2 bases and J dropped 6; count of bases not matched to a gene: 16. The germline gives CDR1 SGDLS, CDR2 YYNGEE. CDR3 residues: CASSVGNSGRAQLSEQYF. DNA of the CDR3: TGTGCCAGCAGCGTTGGTAATAGCGGGAGGGCGCAGCTCTCCGAGCAGTACTTC.

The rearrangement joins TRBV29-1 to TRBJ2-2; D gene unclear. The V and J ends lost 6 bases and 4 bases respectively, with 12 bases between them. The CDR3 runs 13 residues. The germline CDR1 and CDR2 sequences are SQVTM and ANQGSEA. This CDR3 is CSVVRSTTGELFF. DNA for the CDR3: TGCAGCGTGGTTAGGAGCACCACCGGGGAGCTGTTTTTT.